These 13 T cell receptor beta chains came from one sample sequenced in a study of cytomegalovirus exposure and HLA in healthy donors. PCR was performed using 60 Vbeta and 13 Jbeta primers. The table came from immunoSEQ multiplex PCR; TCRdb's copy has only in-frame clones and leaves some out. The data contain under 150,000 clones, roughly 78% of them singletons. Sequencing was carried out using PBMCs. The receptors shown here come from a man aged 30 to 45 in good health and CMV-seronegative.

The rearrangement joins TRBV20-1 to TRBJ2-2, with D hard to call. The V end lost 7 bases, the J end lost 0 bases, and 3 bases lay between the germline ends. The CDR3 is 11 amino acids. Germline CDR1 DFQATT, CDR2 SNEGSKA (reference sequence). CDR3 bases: TGCAGTGTTACGAACACCGGGGAGCTGTTTTTT. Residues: CSVTNTGELFF.

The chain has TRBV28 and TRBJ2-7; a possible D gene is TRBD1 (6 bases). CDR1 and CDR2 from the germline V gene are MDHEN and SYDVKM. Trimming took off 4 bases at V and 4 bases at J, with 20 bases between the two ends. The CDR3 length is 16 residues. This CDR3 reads CASSYTRQAFLYEQYF. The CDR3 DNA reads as TGTGCCAGCAGTTATACGAGACAGGCGTTTTTGTACGAGCAGTACTTC.

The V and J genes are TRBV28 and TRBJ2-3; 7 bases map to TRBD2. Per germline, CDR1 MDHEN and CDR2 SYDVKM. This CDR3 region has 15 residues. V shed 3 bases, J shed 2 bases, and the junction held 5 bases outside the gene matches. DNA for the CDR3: TGTGCCAGCAGTTTGAGTAGCGGGCTCACAGATACGCAGTATTTT. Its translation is CASSLSSGLTDTQYF. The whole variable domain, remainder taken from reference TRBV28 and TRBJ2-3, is DVKVTQSSRYLVKRTGEKVFLECVQDMDHENMFWYRQDPGLGLRLIYFSYDVKMKEKGDIPEGYSVSREKKERFSLILESASTNQTSMYLCASSLSSGLTDTQYFGPGTRLTVL.

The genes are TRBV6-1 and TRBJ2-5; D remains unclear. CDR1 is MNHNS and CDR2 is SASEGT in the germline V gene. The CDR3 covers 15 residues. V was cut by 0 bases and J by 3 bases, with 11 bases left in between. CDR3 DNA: TGTGCCAGCAGTGAAGCCACAGTCCAAGAAGAGACCCAGTACTTC. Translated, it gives CASSEATVQEETQYF.

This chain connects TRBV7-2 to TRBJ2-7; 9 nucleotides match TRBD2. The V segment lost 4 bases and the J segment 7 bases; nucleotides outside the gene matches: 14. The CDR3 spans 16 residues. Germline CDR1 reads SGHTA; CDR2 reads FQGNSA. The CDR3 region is CASSSWLIAGAGEQYF. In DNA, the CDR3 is TGTGCCAGCAGCTCGTGGTTAATAGCGGGAGCCGGGGAGCAGTACTTC.

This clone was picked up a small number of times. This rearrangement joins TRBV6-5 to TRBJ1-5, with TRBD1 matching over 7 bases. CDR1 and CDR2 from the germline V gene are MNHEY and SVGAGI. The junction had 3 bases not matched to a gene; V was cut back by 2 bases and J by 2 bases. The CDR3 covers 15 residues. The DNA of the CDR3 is TGTGCCAGCAGTTACACAGGGGATGGCAATCAGCCCCAGCATTTT. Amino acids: CASSYTGDGNQPQHF.

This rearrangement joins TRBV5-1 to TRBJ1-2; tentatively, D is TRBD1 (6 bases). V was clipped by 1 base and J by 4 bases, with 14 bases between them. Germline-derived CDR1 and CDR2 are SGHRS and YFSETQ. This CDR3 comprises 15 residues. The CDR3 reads CASSLSGQSAYGYTF. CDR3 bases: TGCGCCAGCAGCTTGTCAGGACAGAGTGCCTATGGCTACACCTTC.

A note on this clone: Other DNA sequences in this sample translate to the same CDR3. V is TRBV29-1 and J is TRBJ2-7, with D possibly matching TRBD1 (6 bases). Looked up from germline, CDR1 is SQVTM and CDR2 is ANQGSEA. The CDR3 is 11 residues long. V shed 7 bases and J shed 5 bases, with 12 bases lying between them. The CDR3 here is CSGGQFDEQYF. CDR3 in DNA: TGCAGCGGTGGACAGTTTGACGAGCAGTACTTC.

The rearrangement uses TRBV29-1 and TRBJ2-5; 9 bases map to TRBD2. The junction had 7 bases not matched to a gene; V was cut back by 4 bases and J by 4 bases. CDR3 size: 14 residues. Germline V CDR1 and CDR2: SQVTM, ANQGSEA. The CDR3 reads CSVVRGRALETQYF. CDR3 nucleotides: TGCAGCGTTGTCCGCGGGAGGGCCTTAGAGACCCAGTACTTC.

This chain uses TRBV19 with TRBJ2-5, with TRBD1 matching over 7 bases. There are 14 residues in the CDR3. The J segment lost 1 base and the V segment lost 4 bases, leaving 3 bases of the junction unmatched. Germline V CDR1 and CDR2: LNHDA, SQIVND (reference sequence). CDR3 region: CASSTTGSQETQYF. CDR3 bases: TGTGCCAGTAGTACGACAGGGTCCCAAGAGACCCAGTACTTC.

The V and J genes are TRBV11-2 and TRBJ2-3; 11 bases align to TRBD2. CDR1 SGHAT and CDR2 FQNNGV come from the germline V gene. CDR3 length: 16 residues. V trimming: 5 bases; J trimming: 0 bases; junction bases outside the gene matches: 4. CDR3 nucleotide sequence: TGTGCCAGCAGCGAGTTAGCGGGAGGGAGCACAGATACGCAGTATTTT. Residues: CASSELAGGSTDTQYF.

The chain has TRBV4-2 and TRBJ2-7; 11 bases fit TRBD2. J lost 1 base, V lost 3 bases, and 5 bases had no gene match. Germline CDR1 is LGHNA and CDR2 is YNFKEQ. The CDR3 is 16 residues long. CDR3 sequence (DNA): TGTGCCAGCAGCCATGAGGGGACTAGCGGTTCCTACGAGCAGTACTTC. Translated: CASSHEGTSGSYEQYF.

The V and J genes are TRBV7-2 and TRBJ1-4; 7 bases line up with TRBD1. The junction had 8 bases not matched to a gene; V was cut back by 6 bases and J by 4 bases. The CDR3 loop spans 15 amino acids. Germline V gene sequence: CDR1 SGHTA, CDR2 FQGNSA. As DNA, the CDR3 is TGTGCCAGCAGTCGTACACAGGGGTATAATGAAAAACTGTTTTTT. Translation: CASSRTQGYNEKLFF.